Presented here are 23 T cell receptor beta chains from one specimen sequenced in a study of cytomegalovirus exposure and HLA in healthy donors. The PCR used 60 Vbeta and 13 Jbeta primers. Clones were sequenced by immunoSEQ multiplex PCR, and TCRdb holds only the in-frame ones, with some missing. The data show about 160,000 clones, under 80% seen once. Sequencing was carried out using PBMCs. These receptors were taken from a woman between 25 and 40 years old in good health and CMV-seronegative.

The rearrangement uses TRBV19 and TRBJ1-5; TRBD1 agrees at 7 bases. CDR1 and CDR2 (germline): LNHDA, SQIVND (reference sequence). V trimming: 9 bases; J trimming: 3 bases; junction bases outside the gene matches: 8. The CDR3 length is 14 residues. The CDR3 region has the DNA TGTGCCAGCTCCCAGGGGGGTTTCAATCAGCCCCAGCATTTT. As protein: CASSQGGFNQPQHF.

This clone has just a few counts. The chain links TRBV19 to TRBJ1-3; possible D gene TRBD1, 5 bases. The V gene's germline CDR1 is LNHDA and CDR2 SQIVND (reference sequence). The CDR3 covers 15 residues. V lost 7 bases, J lost 3 bases, and 16 bases lay in between. The CDR3 DNA reads as TGTGCCAGTAAGGGCGGACAAGCAAATGGAAACACCATATATTTT. Translation: CASKGGQANGNTIYF. Supplemented by reference TRBV19 and TRBJ1-3, the full variable domain reads DGGITQSPKYLFRKEGQNVTLSCEQNLNHDAMYWYRQDPGQGLRLIYYSQIVNDFQKGDIAEGYSVSREKKESFPLTVTSAQKNPTAFYLCASKGGQANGNTIYFGEGSWLTVV.

The chain uses TRBV2 and TRBJ2-5; TRBD1 matches 12 bases. With the DNA end fitting TRBJ2-7 better, the J assignment may be wrong. Germline loops: CDR1 SNHLY, CDR2 FYNNEI. The CDR3 loop spans 15 amino acids. The CDR3 is CASSGAGTGGDEQYF. CDR3 DNA sequence: TGTGCCAGCAGCGGCGCCGGGACAGGGGGCGACGAGCAGTACTTC.

The rearrangement links TRBV6-5 to TRBJ1-1; TRBD1 agrees at 7 bases. The CDR3 contains 15 residues. Trimming at V came to 6 bases and at J to 0 bases, leaving 7 bases not matched to a gene. Germline values: CDR1 MNHEY, CDR2 SVGAGI. The CDR3 bases are TGTGCCAGCAGACGAGCACAGGGGCTGAACACTGAAGCTTTCTTT. Translation: CASRRAQGLNTEAFF.

The chain has TRBV9 and TRBJ2-7; possible D gene TRBD2, 5 bases. The CDR3 has 15 amino acids. CDR1 SGDLS and CDR2 YYNGEE come from the germline V gene. Trimming pared 3 bases from V and 3 bases from J, leaving 16 bases between. The CDR3 DNA sequence: TGTGCCAGCAGCGGGCCTCGGGGTTTGGGCTACGAGCAGTACTTC. Its protein is CASSGPRGLGYEQYF.

V and J are TRBV7-2 and TRBJ2-7; perhaps TRBD1 as D (6 bases). V was clipped by 5 bases and J by 6 bases, with 17 bases between them. The CDR3 runs to 14 residues. In germline, CDR1 is SGHTA, CDR2 FQGNSA. CDR3 nucleotides: TGTGCCAGCAGCCTGAGGGCAGGGGAAGGCGAGCAGTACTTC. Its translation is CASSLRAGEGEQYF.

The rearrangement joins TRBV28 to TRBJ2-7; TRBD1 might be the D (6 bases). Germline values: CDR1 MDHEN, CDR2 SYDVKM. V lost 6 bases to trimming and J lost 3 bases, with 12 bases between them. CDR3 length equals 13 residues. CDR3 DNA sequence: TGTGCCAGCAGCATCGGACAGCTCTACGAGCAGTACTTC. As protein: CASSIGQLYEQYF. Full variable domain (rest looked up from reference TRBV28 and TRBJ2-7): DVKVTQSSRYLVKRTGEKVFLECVQDMDHENMFWYRQDPGLGLRLIYFSYDVKMKEKGDIPEGYSVSREKKERFSLILESASTNQTSMYLCASSIGQLYEQYFGPGTRLTVT.

This chain connects TRBV28 to TRBJ2-2; 7 positions agree with TRBD1. Germline V gene lookup returns CDR1 MDHEN and CDR2 SYDVKM. The V gene end was trimmed by 4 bases and the J gene end by 6 bases; junction bases not matched to a gene: 2. The CDR3 loop spans 13 amino acids. DNA of the CDR3: TGTGCCAGCAGTTCTACAGGGGCCGGGGAGCTGTTTTTT. Translation gives CASSSTGAGELFF.

CDR3 amino acids: CASSWAAGENTGELFF. As DNA, the CDR3 is TGTGCCAGCAGTTGGGCCGCGGGGGAGAACACCGGGGAGCTGTTTTTT. The V call is TRBV27, the J call TRBJ2-2; 7 bases line up with TRBD2. The CDR3 extends over 16 amino acids. V gave up 4 bases and J gave up 1 base; unmatched junction bases: 6. Germline loops: CDR1 MNHEY, CDR2 SMNVEV (reference sequence).

The chain has TRBV5-1 and TRBJ2-2, with a weak D call TRBD1 (5 bases). There are 12 residues in the CDR3. The V and J ends lost 3 bases and 7 bases respectively, with 7 bases between them. Germline CDR1 SGHRS, CDR2 YFSETQ. In nucleotides, the CDR3 is TGCGCCAGCAGCTACGACAGCGGGGAGCTGTTTTTT. Amino acids: CASSYDSGELFF.

The V gene is TRBV28, the J gene TRBJ1-5, with 10 bases aligning to TRBD1. Germline-derived CDR1 and CDR2 are MDHEN and SYDVKM. The CDR3 contains 15 residues. With 5 bases clipped from V and 4 bases from J, the junction kept 5 bases outside the gene matches. CDR3 nucleotide sequence: TGTGCCAGCAGTCCCCTGGACAGGGGGAATCAGCCCCAGCATTTT. Amino acid sequence: CASSPLDRGNQPQHF. Based on the CDR3 plus reference TRBV28 and TRBJ1-5, the full variable domain is DVKVTQSSRYLVKRTGEKVFLECVQDMDHENMFWYRQDPGLGLRLIYFSYDVKMKEKGDIPEGYSVSREKKERFSLILESASTNQTSMYLCASSPLDRGNQPQHFGDGTRLSIL.

The chain uses TRBV18 and TRBJ1-1; 8 positions match TRBD1. Germline V gene sequence: CDR1 KGHSH, CDR2 LQKENI. This CDR3 is built from 14 residues. V shed 3 bases, J shed 6 bases, and the junction held 6 bases outside the gene matches. The CDR3 reads CASSPDRGSSEAFF. CDR3 bases: TGTGCCAGCTCACCCGACAGGGGTTCGTCTGAAGCTTTCTTT.

The chain couples TRBV6-1 to TRBJ2-4; weak D call: TRBD1 (6 bases). The CDR3 length is 14 residues. CDR1 and CDR2 (germline): MNHNS, SASEGT. The V end lost 2 bases, the J end lost 12 bases, and 17 bases lay between the germline ends. The CDR3 protein is CASSETLGLDSQYF. CDR3 nucleotides: TGTGCCAGCAGTGAAACGCTGGGTTTGGACAGTCAGTACTTC.

V is TRBV7-8 and J is TRBJ1-5, with 8 bases matching TRBD1. Germline assignment: CDR1 SGHVS and CDR2 FQNEAQ. After removal of 3 bases from V and 5 bases from J, the junction contained 3 bases not matched to a gene. This CDR3 is 14 amino acids long. DNA for the CDR3: TGTGCCAGCAGCTTGTCGACAGGGGATCAGCCCCAGCATTTT. Its protein product is CASSLSTGDQPQHF.

This sequence joins TRBV14 and TRBJ1-1; D ambiguous. In germline, CDR1 is SGHDN, CDR2 FVKESK. CDR3 size: 15 residues. The V and J ends lost 4 bases and 6 bases respectively, with 18 bases between them. The CDR3 bases are TGTGCCAGCAGCCCCGTTGGAGGAGTCGGGGCTGAAGCTTTCTTT. It specifies CASSPVGGVGAEAFF.

This clone was counted a single time. The rearrangement uses TRBV25-1 and TRBJ2-1; D not resolved. The V gene lost 2 bases and the J gene lost 4 bases, with 15 bases spanning the gap. Germline-derived CDR1 and CDR2 are MGHDK and SYGVNS. The CDR3 is 16 amino acids. CDR3 residues: CASSETRGTRYNEQFF. Written as DNA, the CDR3 is TGTGCCAGCAGTGAAACGAGAGGCACGCGGTACAATGAGCAGTTCTTC.

This clone was counted between two and nine times. DNA for the CDR3: TGTGCTAGTGGTTTGGTAAATCGGGACAGCTTTCTGAACACTGAAGCTTTCTTT. Translated, it gives CASGLVNRDSFLNTEAFF. This chain joins TRBV12-5 and TRBJ1-1; TRBD1 matches 7 bases. V gave up 0 bases and J gave up 0 bases; unmatched junction bases: 10. CDR1 and CDR2 from the germline V gene are LGHNT and FRNRAP. The CDR3 totals 18 residues. Full variable domain (outside the CDR3, taken from reference TRBV12-5 and TRBJ1-1): DARVTQTPRHKVTEMGQEVTMRCQPILGHNTVFWYRQTMMQGLELLAYFRNRAPLDDSGMPKDRFSAEMPDATLATLKIQPSEPRDSAVYFCASGLVNRDSFLNTEAFFGQGTRLTVV.

V is TRBV27 and J is TRBJ2-6; D unresolved. Germline values: CDR1 MNHEY, CDR2 SMNVEV (reference sequence). The CDR3 runs 15 residues. The germline V and J ends were trimmed by 5 bases and 0 bases, with 8 bases remaining between them. CDR3 sequence reads: CASSPRYSGANVLTF. CDR3 nucleotides: TGTGCCAGCAGTCCCAGGTACTCTGGGGCCAACGTCCTGACTTTC.

This chain joins TRBV5-6 and TRBJ2-2; 7 bases fit TRBD1. This CDR3 is 16 amino acids long. Germline V gives CDR1 SGHDT, CDR2 YYEEEE. V lost 0 bases, J lost 0 bases, and 2 bases stayed unmatched. The CDR3 DNA reads as TGTGCCAGCAGCTTGGTGGGACAGTCGAACACCGGGGAGCTGTTTTTT. Its protein is CASSLVGQSNTGELFF.

CDR3 bases: TGTGCCACCCGTTCGAGCGGGGGGAACACAGATACGCAGTATTTT. Protein: CATRSSGGNTDTQYF. This chain connects TRBV10-3 to TRBJ2-3, with TRBD2 matching over 9 bases. This CDR3 has 15 amino acids. The V gene end was trimmed by 10 bases and the J gene end by 2 bases; junction bases not matched to a gene: 10. CDR1 is ENHRY and CDR2 is SYGVKD in the germline V gene.

The chain joins TRBV9 to TRBJ1-1; TRBD1 aligns across 7 bases. Germline-derived CDR1 and CDR2 are SGDLS and YYNGEE. The CDR3 is made up of 15 amino acids. V shed 5 bases and J 3 bases; nucleotides not matched to a gene: 10. CDR3: CASRARDSFYTEAFF. DNA of the CDR3: TGTGCCAGCAGAGCTCGGGACAGTTTCTACACTGAAGCTTTCTTT.

This clone was seen a handful of times. This chain's CDR3 is CASSFVGRGTDTQYF. The CDR3 DNA is TGTGCCAGCAGCTTTGTGGGGAGGGGCACAGATACGCAGTATTTT. The chain joins TRBV5-6 to TRBJ2-3, with 7 bases matching TRBD2. The CDR3 length is 15 residues. J lost 1 base, V lost 2 bases, and 4 bases had no gene match. Germline-derived CDR1 and CDR2 are SGHDT and YYEEEE.

The gene calls are TRBV4-2 and TRBJ1-3; TRBD1 matches 7 bases. This CDR3 has 16 amino acids. After removal of 0 bases from V and 9 bases from J, the junction contained 11 bases not matched to a gene. Germline loops: CDR1 LGHNA, CDR2 YNFKEQ. CDR3: CASSQDEGARSITIYF. As DNA, the CDR3 is TGTGCCAGCAGCCAAGATGAGGGGGCCCGGTCGATCACCATATATTTT.